The rows below give T cell receptor beta chains drawn from one sample of a study of blood T cell repertoires in COVID-19. The repertoire was sequenced with immunoSEQ multiplex PCR; TCRdb's copy has only in-frame clones and lacks some. The repertoire holds some 150,000 clones, with roughly 80% as singletons. The sequenced sample was peripheral blood. These receptors originate from a human donor in a cohort sampled during active COVID-19. CDR3s include the opening cysteine and the closing phenylalanine or tryptophan. D genes are given only for firm matches. Rows give clone size only sometimes, using once, few, many, or a class for an expanded clone.

D	V	J	size	CDR3	DNA
-	TRBV2	TRBJ2-3	-	CASNGWTSTDTQYF	TGTGCCAGCAATGGTTGGACTAGCACAGATACGCAGTATTTT
TRBD2	TRBV4-3	TRBJ2-2	once	CASSQDRGSGEFNTGELFF	TGCGCCAGCAGCCAAGATCGGGGTAGCGGGGAATTCAACACCGGGGAGCTGTTTTTT
TRBD1	TRBV5-4	TRBJ1-1	-	CASSPSSGQGEAFF	TGTGCCAGCAGCCCGAGCTCGGGACAGGGGGAAGCTTTCTTT
-	TRBV12-3/TRBV12-4	TRBJ1-6	-	CASSSRGATLHF	TGTGCCAGCAGTTCCCGGGGAGCGACCCTCCACTTT
TRBD1	TRBV5-1	TRBJ2-1	-	CASRAPGQGYNEQFF	TGCGCCAGCAGGGCTCCGGGACAGGGGTACAATGAGCAGTTCTTC
-	TRBV2	TRBJ2-2	-	CASSDSGGGFTGELFF	TGTGCCAGCAGTGATTCGGGTGGTGGGTTCACCGGGGAGCTGTTTTTT
TRBD1	TRBV24-1	TRBJ2-1	-	CATSEDRGGYNEQFF	TGTGCCACCAGTGAGGACAGGGGAGGGTACAATGAGCAGTTCTTC
-	TRBV5-4	TRBJ1-2	-	CASSLGGPGGYGYTF	TGTGCCAGCAGCTTGGGGGGGCCGGGGGGATATGGCTACACCTTC
-	TRBV11-2	TRBJ1-2	-	CASSLVQDFSYGYTF	TGTGCCAGCAGCTTAGTCCAGGACTTCTCCTATGGCTACACCTTC
-	TRBV28	TRBJ1-1	-	CASTFVGGLAFF	TGTGCCAGCACCTTCGTGGGGGGTTTAGCTTTCTTT
TRBD1	TRBV4-3	TRBJ1-2	-	CASSLSTGGGSYGYTF	TGCGCCAGCAGCCTATCGACAGGGGGTGGCAGCTATGGCTACACCTTC
-	TRBV4-3	TRBJ2-5	-	CASSQVHRGVGETQYF	TGCGCCAGCAGCCAAGTCCATCGGGGAGTGGGAGAGACCCAGTACTTC
-	TRBV29-1	TRBJ1-6	-	CSVTQGGHLHF	TGCAGCGTGACTCAGGGAGGGCACCTCCACTTT
-	TRBV3-1/TRBV3-2	TRBJ1-1	-	CASSQRGTEAFF	TGTGCCAGCAGCCAACGGGGAACTGAAGCTTTCTTT
-	TRBV28	TRBJ2-1	-	CASTPGLALNNEQFF	TGTGCCAGCACCCCGGGACTCGCCTTAAACAATGAGCAGTTCTTC
TRBD1	TRBV19	TRBJ1-4	many	CASSIWRTGGDEKLFF	TGTGCCAGTAGTATATGGAGGACAGGGGGGGATGAAAAACTGTTTTTT
TRBD1	TRBV5-6	TRBJ1-5	-	CASSLSPGGIYSNQPQHF	TGTGCCAGCAGCTTGTCTCCAGGGGGGATATATAGCAATCAGCCCCAGCATTTT
-	TRBV2	TRBJ2-5	-	CASSGRLGQETQYF	TGTGCCAGCAGTGGTCGACTAGGCCAAGAGACCCAGTACTTC
-	TRBV10-3	TRBJ1-1	-	CAIRAGHMNSEAFF	TGTGCCATCAGGGCCGGACACATGAACAGTGAAGCTTTCTTT
-	TRBV6-2/TRBV6-3	TRBJ1-5	-	CASSLQGRVSNQPQHF	TGTGCCAGCAGCCTACAGGGAAGGGTCAGCAATCAGCCCCAGCATTTT
-	TRBV6-4	TRBJ2-1	-	CASSDEQGAEQFF	TGTGCCAGCAGTGACGAACAGGGCGCTGAGCAGTTCTTC
TRBD1	TRBV7-2	TRBJ2-7	-	CASSSRDSFYEQYF	TGTGCCAGCAGCTCACGGGACAGCTTCTACGAGCAGTACTTC
-	TRBV4-1	TRBJ1-1	few	CASSLLAREGTEAFF	TGCGCCAGCAGCCTATTGGCCAGGGAAGGCACTGAAGCTTTCTTT
-	TRBV13	TRBJ2-5	once	CASSLGQGSAQYF	TGTGCCAGCAGCCTCGGGCAGGGTTCGGCCCAGTACTTC
TRBD1	TRBV9	TRBJ2-7	-	CASSDGTGGLEQYF	TGTGCCAGCAGCGACGGCACAGGGGGGCTCGAGCAGTACTTC
-	TRBV7-3	TRBJ2-2	-	CASSSQAGTGELFF	TGTGCCAGCAGCTCGCAAGCGGGCACCGGGGAGCTGTTTTTT
TRBD1	TRBV10-3	TRBJ1-2	-	CAISEKDRVYGYTF	TGTGCCATCAGTGAGAAGGACAGGGTCTATGGCTACACCTTC
-	TRBV21-1	TRBJ2-2	-	CASSKWEENTGELFF	TGTGCCAGCAGCAAGTGGGAGGAGAACACCGGGGAGCTGTTTTTT
TRBD1	TRBV18	TRBJ1-6	-	CASSPGQGKGSPLHF	TGTGCCAGCTCGCCTGGACAGGGGAAGGGTTCACCCCTCCACTTT
-	TRBV12-3/TRBV12-4	TRBJ2-7	-	CASSFAPLEQYF	TGTGCCAGCAGTTTCGCCCCTCTAGAGCAGTACTTC
-	TRBV11-3	TRBJ1-1	-	CASSQGLNTEAFF	TGTGCCAGCAGCCAGGGGTTGAACACTGAAGCTTTCTTT
-	TRBV2	TRBJ2-7	once	CASSVGQPYEQYF	TGTGCCAGCAGTGTTGGGCAGCCCTACGAGCAGTACTTC
-	TRBV5-4	TRBJ2-5	-	CASSFGAGETQYF	TGTGCCAGCAGCTTTGGGGCTGGAGAGACCCAGTACTTC
-	TRBV25-1	TRBJ1-2	-	CASSVPGSYGYTF	TGTGCCAGCAGTGTGCCGGGGTCCTATGGCTACACCTTC
TRBD1	TRBV6-2/TRBV6-3	TRBJ1-5	-	CASSPGQGVWNQPQHF	TGTGCCAGCAGTCCCGGACAGGGGGTCTGGAATCAGCCCCAGCATTTT
TRBD1	TRBV15	TRBJ1-4	-	CATSGRTGLNEKLFF	TGTGCCACCAGCGGACGGACAGGGCTTAATGAAAAACTGTTTTTT
TRBD1	TRBV18	TRBJ1-2	-	CASSITGGNYGYTF	TGTGCCAGCTCAATTACAGGGGGCAACTATGGCTACACCTTC
-	TRBV11-3	TRBJ1-6	-	CASSFFRGSNSPLHF	TGTGCCAGCAGCTTCTTCAGGGGTTCGAATTCACCCCTCCACTTT
-	TRBV6-5	TRBJ2-1	-	CASSYSGTNEQFF	TGTGCCAGCAGTTACTCGGGCACCAATGAGCAGTTCTTC
-	TRBV18	TRBJ2-1	-	CASSPPGVGGTYNEQFF	TGTGCCAGCTCACCACCCGGGGTCGGCGGTACCTACAATGAGCAGTTCTTC
TRBD2	TRBV5-1	TRBJ2-3	-	CASSLRSLAGGADTQYF	TGCGCCAGCAGCTTGCGTTCTTTAGCGGGGGGCGCAGATACGCAGTATTTT